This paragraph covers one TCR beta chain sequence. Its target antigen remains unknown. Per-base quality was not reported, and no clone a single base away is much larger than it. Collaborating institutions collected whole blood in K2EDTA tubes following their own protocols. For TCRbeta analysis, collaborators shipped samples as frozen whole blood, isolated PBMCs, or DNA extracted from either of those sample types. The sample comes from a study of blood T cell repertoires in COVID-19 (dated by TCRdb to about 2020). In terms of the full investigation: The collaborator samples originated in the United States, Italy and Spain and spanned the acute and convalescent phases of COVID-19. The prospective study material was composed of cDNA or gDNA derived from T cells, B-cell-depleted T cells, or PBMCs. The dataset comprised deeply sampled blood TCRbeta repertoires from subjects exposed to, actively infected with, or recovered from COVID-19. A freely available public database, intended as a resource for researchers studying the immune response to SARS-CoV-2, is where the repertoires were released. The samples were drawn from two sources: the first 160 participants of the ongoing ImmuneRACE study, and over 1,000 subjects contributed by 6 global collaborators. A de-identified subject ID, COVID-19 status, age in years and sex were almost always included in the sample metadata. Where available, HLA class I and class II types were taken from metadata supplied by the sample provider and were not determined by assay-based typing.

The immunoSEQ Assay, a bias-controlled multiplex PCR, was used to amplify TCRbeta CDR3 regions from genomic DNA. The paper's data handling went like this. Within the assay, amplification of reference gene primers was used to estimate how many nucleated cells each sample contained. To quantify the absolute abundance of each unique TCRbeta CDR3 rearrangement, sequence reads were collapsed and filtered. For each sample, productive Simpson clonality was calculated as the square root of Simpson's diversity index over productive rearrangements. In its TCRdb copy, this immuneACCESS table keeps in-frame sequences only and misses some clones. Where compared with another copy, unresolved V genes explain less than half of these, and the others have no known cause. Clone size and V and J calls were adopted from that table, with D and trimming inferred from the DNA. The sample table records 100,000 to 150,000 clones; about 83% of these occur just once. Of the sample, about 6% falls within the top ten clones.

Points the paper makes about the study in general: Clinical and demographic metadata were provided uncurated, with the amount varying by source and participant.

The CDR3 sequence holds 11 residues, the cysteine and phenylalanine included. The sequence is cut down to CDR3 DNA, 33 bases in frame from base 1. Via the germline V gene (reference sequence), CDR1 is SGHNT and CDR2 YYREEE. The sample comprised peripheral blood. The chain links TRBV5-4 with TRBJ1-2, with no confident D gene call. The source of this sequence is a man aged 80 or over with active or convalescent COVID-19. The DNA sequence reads TGTGCTACGGCAGCGAACTATGGCTACACCTTC. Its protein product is CATAANYGYTF.